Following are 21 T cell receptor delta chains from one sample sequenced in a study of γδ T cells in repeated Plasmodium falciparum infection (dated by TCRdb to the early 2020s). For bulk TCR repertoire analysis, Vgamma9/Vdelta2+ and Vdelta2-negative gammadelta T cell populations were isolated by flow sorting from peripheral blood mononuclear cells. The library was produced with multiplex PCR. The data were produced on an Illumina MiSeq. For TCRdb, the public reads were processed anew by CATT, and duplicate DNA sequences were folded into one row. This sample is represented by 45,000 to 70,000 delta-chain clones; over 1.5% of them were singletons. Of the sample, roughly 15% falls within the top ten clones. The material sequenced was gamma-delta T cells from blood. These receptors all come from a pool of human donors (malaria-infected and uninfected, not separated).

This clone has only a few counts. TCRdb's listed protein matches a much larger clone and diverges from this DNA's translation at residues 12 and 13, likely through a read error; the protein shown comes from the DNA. CDR3 nucleotides: TGTGCCTCTTCGGCTACCTTCAGGTACTGGGGGACATCGCCTTTCCTCGATAAACTCATCTTT. Translation gives CASSATFRYWGTSPFLDKLIF. The V and J genes are TRDV3 and TRDJ1; TRDD3 agrees at 9 bases. Here the J gene came from matching the DNA to germline, since TCRdb omits it. CDR3 length: 21 residues. V dropped 4 bases and J dropped 4; count of bases not matched to a gene: 31. The germline CDR1 and CDR2 sequences are TVYSNPD and GDNSRS (reference sequence). The whole variable domain, remainder taken from reference TRDV3 and TRDJ1, is CDKVTQSSPDQTVASGSEVVLLCTYDTVYSNPDLFWYRIRPDYSFQFVFYGDNSRSEGADFTQGRFSVKHILTQKAFHLVISPVRTEDSATYYCASSATFRYWGTSPFLDKLIFGKGTRVTVEP.

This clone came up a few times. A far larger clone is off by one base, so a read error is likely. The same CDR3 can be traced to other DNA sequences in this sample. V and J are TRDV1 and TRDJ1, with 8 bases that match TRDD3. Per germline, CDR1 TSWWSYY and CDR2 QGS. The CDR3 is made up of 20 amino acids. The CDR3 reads CALGELNPNYWGWRTDKLIF. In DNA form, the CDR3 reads TGTGCTCTCGGGGAACTAAATCCCAACTACTGGGGGTGGAGAACCGATAAACTCATCTTT.

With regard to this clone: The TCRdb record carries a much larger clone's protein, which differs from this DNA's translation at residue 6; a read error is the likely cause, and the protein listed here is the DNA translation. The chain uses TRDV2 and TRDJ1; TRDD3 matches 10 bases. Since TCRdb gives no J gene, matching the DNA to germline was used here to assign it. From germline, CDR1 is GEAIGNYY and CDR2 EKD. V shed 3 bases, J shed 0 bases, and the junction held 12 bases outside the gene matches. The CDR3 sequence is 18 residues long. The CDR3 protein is CACDHTSLGDPYTDKLIF. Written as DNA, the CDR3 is TGTGCCTGTGACCATACTTCACTGGGGGATCCGTACACCGATAAACTCATCTTT.

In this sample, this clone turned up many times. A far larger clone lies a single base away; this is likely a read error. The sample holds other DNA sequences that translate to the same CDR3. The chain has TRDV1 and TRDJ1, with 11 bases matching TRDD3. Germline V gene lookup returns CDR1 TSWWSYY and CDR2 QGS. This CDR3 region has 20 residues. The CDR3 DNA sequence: TGTGCTCTTGGGGAAACCCGGTACTGGGGGATATATTCCCACACCGATAAGCTCATCTTT. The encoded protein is CALGETRYWGIYSHTDKLIF.

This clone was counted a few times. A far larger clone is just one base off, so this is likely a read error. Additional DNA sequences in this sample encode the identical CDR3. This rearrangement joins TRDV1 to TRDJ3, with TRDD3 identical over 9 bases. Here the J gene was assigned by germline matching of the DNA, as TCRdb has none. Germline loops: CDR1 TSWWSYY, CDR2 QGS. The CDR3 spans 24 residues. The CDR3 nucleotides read TGTGCTCTTGGGGAACTAAGGACGGGGGGATACTGCAAGGGAGGGTCCTGGGACACCCGGCAGATGTTTTTC. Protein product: CALGELRTGGYCKGGSWDTRQMFF.

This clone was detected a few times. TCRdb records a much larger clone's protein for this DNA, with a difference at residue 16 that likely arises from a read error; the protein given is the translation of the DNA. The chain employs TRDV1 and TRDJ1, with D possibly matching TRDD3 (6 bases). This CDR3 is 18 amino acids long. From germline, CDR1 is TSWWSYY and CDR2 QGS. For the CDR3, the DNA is TGTGCTCTTGGGATACACCTAGGCCTGGGGACCCACACCGATAAACCCATTTTT. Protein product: CALGIHLGLGTHTDKPIF.

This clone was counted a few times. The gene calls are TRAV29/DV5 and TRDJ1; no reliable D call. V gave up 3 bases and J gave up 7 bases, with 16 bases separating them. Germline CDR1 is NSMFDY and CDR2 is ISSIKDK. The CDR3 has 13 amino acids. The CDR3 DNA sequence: TGTGCAGCAACTCCATTTAGAGGAGGTAAACTCATCTTT. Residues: CAATPFRGGKLIF.

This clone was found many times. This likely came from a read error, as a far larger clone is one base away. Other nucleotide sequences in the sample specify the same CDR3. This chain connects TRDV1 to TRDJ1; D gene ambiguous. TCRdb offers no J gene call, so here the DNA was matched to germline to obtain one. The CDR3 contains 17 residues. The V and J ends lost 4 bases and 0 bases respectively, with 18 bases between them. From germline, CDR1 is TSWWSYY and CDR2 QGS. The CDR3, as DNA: TGTGCTCTTGGGGTACAGCCCCCCGCCTCGTACACCGATAAACTCATCTTT. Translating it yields CALGVQPPASYTDKLIF.

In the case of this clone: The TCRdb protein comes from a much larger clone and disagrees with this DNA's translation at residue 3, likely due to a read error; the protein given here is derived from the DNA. In DNA form, the CDR3 reads TGTGCTCCTGGGGAACGACGAGTCTCGTACTGGGGGCGATACACCGATAAACTCATCTTT. Residues: CAPGERRVSYWGRYTDKLIF. This chain uses TRDV1 with TRDJ1, with 8 bases fitting TRDD3. CDR1 TSWWSYY and CDR2 QGS come from the germline V gene. This CDR3 is 20 amino acids long.

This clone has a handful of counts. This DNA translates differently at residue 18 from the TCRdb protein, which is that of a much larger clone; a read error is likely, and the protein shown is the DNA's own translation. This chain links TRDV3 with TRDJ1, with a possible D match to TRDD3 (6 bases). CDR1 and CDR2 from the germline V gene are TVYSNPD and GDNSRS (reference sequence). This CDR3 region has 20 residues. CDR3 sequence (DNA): TGTGCCTTTGGCCGGCTACGGTACCTGTACTGGGTCACGTACACCGATAAACCCATCTTT. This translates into CAFGRLRYLYWVTYTDKPIF.

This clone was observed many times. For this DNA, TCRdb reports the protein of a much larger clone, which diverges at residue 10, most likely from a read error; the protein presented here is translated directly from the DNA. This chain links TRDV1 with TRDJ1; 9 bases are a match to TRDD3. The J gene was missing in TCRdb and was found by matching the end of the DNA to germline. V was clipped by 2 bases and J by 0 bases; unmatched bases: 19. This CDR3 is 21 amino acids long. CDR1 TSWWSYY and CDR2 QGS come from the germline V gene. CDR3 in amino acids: CALGETTGLPWGIRYTDKLIF. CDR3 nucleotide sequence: TGTGCTCTTGGGGAAACCACCGGCCTTCCTTGGGGGATAAGGTACACCGATAAACTCATCTTT.

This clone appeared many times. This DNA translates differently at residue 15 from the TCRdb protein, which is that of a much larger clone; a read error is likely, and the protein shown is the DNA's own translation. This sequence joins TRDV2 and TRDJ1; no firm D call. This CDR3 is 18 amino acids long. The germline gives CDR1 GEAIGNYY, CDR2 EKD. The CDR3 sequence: CACDPKSNPPVYTDELIF. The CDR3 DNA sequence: TGTGCCTGTGACCCTAAATCAAATCCCCCTGTGTACACCGATGAACTCATCTTT.

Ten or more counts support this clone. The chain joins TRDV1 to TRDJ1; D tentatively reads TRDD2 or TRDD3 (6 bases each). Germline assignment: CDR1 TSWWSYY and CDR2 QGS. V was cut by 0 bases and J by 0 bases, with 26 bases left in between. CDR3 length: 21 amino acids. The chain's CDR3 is CALGELPTSSCRGTYTDKLIF. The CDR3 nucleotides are TGTGCTCTTGGGGAACTCCCCACCTCTTCCTGCCGGGGGACGTACACCGATAAACTCATCTTT.

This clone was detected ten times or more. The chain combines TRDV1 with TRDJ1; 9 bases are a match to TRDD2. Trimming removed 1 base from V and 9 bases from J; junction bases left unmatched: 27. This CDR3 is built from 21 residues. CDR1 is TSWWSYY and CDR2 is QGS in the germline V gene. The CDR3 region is CALGEHPSYLRVISFCRQLIF. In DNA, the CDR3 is TGTGCTCTTGGGGAACATCCTTCCTACTTGCGGGTGATAAGTTTTTGTAGGCAACTCATCTTT.

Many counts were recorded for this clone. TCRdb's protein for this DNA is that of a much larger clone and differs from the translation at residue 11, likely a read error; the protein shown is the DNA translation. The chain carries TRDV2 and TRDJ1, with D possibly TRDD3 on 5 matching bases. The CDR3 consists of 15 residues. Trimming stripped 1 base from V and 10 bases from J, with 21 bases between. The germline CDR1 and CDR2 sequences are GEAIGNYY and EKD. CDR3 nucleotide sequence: TGTGCCTGTGACACGTTGGAATTAAACTGGAGGGGACTCATCTTT. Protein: CACDTLELNWRGLIF.

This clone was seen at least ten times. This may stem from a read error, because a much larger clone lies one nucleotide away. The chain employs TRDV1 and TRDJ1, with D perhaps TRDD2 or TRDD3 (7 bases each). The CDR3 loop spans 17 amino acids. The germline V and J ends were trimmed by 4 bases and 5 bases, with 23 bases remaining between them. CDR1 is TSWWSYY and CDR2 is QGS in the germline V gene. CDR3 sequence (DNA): TGTGCTCTTGGGGTACTTCCTATCTTTGCTGGGGGGGATAAACTCATCTTT. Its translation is CALGVLPIFAGGDKLIF.

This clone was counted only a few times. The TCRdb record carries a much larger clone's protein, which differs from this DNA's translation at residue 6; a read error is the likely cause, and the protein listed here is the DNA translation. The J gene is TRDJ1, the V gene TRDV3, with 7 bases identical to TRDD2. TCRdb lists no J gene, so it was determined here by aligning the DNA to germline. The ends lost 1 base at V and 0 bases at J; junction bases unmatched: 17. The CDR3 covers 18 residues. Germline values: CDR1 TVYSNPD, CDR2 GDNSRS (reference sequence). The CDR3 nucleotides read TGTGCCTTTAACAGGGCACCTTCCTTAATTTCATACACCGATAAACTCATCTTT. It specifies CAFNRAPSLISYTDKLIF.

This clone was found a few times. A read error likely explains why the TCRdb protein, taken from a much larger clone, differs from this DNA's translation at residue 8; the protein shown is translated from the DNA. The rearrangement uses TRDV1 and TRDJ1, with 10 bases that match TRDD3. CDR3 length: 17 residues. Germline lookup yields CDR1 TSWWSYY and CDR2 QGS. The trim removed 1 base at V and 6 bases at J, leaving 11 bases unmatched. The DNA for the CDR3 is TGTGCTCTTGGGGAACCCGAAGCGGGGGGGATACGCCATAAACTCATCTTT. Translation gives CALGEPEAGGIRHKLIF.

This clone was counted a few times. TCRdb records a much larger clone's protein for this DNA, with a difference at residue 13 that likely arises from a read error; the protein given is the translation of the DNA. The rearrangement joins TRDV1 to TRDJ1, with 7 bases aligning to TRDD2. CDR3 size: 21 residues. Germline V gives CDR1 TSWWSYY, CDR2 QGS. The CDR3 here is CALGDPELSYPTREETGKLIF. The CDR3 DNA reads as TGTGCTCTTGGGGACCCAGAGCTTTCCTACCCTACTAGGGAAGAGACCGGTAAACTCATCTTT.

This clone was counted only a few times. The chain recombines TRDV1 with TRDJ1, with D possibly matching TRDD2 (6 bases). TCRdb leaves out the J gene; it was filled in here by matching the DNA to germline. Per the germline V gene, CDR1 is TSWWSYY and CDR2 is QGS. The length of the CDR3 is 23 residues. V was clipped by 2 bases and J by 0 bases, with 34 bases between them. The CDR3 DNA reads TGTGCTCTTGGGGAAGGCCTAGTTTTCCTATTCGGGTCCCGGGCCCCCTACACCGATAAACTCATCTTT. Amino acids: CALGEGLVFLFGSRAPYTDKLIF.

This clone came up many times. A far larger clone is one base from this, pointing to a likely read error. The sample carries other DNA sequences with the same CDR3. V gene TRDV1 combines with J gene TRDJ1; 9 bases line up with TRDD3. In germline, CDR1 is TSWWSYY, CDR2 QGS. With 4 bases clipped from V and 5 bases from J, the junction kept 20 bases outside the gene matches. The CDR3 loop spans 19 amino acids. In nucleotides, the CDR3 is TGTGCTCTTGGGGGGACTCTCTTTCCTACTCTGGGGGATTTAGATAAACTCATCTTT. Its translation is CALGGTLFPTLGDLDKLIF.